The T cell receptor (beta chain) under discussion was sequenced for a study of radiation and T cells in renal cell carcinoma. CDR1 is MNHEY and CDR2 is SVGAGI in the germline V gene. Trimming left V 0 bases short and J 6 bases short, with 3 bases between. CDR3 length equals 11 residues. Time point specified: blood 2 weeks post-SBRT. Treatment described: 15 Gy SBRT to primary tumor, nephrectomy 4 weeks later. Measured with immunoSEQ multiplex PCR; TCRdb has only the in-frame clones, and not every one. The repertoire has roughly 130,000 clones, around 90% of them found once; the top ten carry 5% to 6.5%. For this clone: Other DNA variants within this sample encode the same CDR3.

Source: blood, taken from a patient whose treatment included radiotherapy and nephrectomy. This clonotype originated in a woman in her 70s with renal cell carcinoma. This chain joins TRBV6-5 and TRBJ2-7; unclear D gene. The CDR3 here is CASSYSSEQYF. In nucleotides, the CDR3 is TGTGCCAGCAGTTACTCGAGCGAGCAGTACTTC.